A single sample is the source of the 16 T cell receptor beta chains below, sequenced in a study of neurological immune-mediated disorders. Each CDR3 protein is one row after TCRdb ran MiXCR on the 5' RACE reads. Of more than 40,000 distinct CDR3 sequences in the sample, just over 3% are singletons; the top ten hold about 14%. Input material: PBMCs. The receptors derive from a woman aged 45-60 years with multiple sclerosis.

This clonotype was counted many times. V gene TRBV10-3 combines with J gene TRBJ1-6; 8 bases map to TRBD1. CDR3 length equals 15 residues. Trimming removed 3 bases from V and 5 bases from J; junction bases left unmatched: 3. In germline, CDR1 is ENHRY, CDR2 SYGVKD. CDR3 protein: CAISEGQGDNSPLHF. CDR3 nucleotide sequence: TGTGCCATCAGTGAAGGACAGGGAGATAATTCACCCCTCCACTTT.

There are many counts of this clonotype. A read error may explain this, as a much larger clone is one base away. The V call is TRBV3-1, the J call TRBJ2-7, with 8 bases lining up with TRBD2. This CDR3 contains 15 residues. Per the germline V gene, CDR1 is LGHDT and CDR2 is YNNKEL (reference sequence). Germline trimming cut 2 bases from V and 2 bases from J; bases unmatched to any gene: 5. As DNA, the CDR3 is TGTGCCAGCAGCCAACCAGCGGGAGCCCCCTACGAGCAGTACTTC. Translation gives CASSQPAGAPYEQYF.

This clonotype was counted ten times or more. The V call is TRBV5-1, the J call TRBJ1-2; unclear D gene. Germline CDR1 reads SGHRS; CDR2 reads YFSETQ. Trimming removed 0 bases from V and 3 bases from J, with 9 bases in between. This CDR3 region has 14 residues. This chain's CDR3 is CASSLVGNYYGYTF. In DNA, the CDR3 is TGCGCCAGCAGCTTGGTGGGGAACTACTATGGCTACACCTTC.

This clonotype appeared many times. This chain joins TRBV4-1 and TRBJ2-2, with 9 bases fitting TRBD2. The germline V gene encodes CDR1 MGHRA and CDR2 YSYEKL. With V trimmed by 4 bases and J by 2 bases, 2 bases remained unmatched. The CDR3 consists of 15 residues. The CDR3 DNA sequence: TGCGCCAGCAGCCGACTAGCGGTTAACACCGGGGAGCTGTTTTTT. Its translation is CASSRLAVNTGELFF.

This clonotype showed up many times. This chain joins TRBV29-1 and TRBJ2-1, with 9 bases lining up with TRBD1. This CDR3 is built from 15 residues. Germline trimming cut 1 base from V and 7 bases from J; bases unmatched to any gene: 8. CDR1 SQVTM and CDR2 ANQGSEA come from the germline V gene. The DNA for the CDR3 is TGCAGCGTTGAAGTGTCGGGACAGGGTTTAAATGAGCAGTTCTTC. It codes for CSVEVSGQGLNEQFF.

This clonotype was found many times. The chain employs TRBV2 and TRBJ2-1, with unresolved D. The V end lost 2 bases, the J end lost 5 bases, and 16 bases lay between the germline ends. The CDR3 runs 16 residues. Looked up from germline, CDR1 is SNHLY and CDR2 is FYNNEI. The CDR3 DNA reads as TGTGCCAGCAGTGAAATCCGACCTCAGGACCACAATGAGCAGTTCTTC. Translating gives CASSEIRPQDHNEQFF.

In its sample, this clonotype was seen many times. The J gene is TRBJ2-3, the V gene TRBV6-1; D is possibly TRBD1 (6 bases). The CDR3 spans 19 residues. Germline CDR1 and CDR2: MNHNS and SASEGT. Trimming took off 1 base at V and 5 bases at J, with 25 bases between the two ends. The CDR3 bases are TGTGCCAGCAGTGAAGTGGCCTATGGGGGCTTTGGGAAAGTAGATACGCAGTATTTT. It encodes CASSEVAYGGFGKVDTQYF.

There are many counts of this clonotype. The V call is TRBV5-6, the J call TRBJ2-3; the match to TRBD1 covers 8 bases. The CDR3 is 16 residues long. CDR1 is SGHDT, CDR2 YYEEEE, per germline. V lost 4 bases and J lost 2; bases outside the gene matches: 9. The CDR3 DNA reads TGTGCCAGCAGCGGCGGGACAGGCAACCCCACAGATACGCAGTATTTT. Its translation: CASSGGTGNPTDTQYF.

This clonotype has at least ten counts. The genes are TRBV5-1 and TRBJ2-2; the D gene is possibly TRBD1 (6 bases). In germline, CDR1 is SGHRS, CDR2 YFSETQ. The CDR3 totals 13 residues. Trimming cost V 3 bases and J 5 bases, with 8 bases left between them. The CDR3 DNA follows: TGCGCCAGCAGCTCACAGGGAACCGGGGAGCTGTTTTTT. It encodes CASSSQGTGELFF.

V and J are TRBV6-5 and TRBJ1-2, with D perhaps TRBD1 (5 bases). Trimming cost V 6 bases and J 4 bases, with 9 bases left between them. The germline V gene has CDR1 MNHEY and CDR2 SVGAGI. This CDR3 is 12 amino acids long. The CDR3 DNA reads TGTGCCAGCAGCTTTACAGGCTATGGCTACACCTTC. It is translated as CASSFTGYGYTF.

This clonotype was observed many times. The CDR3 loop is CASSSMTSGGSYNEQFF. Written as DNA, the CDR3 is TGCGCCAGCAGCTCCATGACTAGCGGGGGATCCTACAATGAGCAGTTCTTC. The V call is TRBV5-1, the J call TRBJ2-1, with 12 nucleotides matching TRBD2. Per the germline V gene, CDR1 is SGHRS and CDR2 is YFSETQ. The CDR3 spans 17 residues. V lost 3 bases and J lost 1; bases outside the gene matches: 5.

At least ten counts were recorded for this clonotype. CDR3 nucleotides: TGTGCCAGCAGTCAAGAGGACAGGGGTTATGACATTCAGTACTTC. Translating gives CASSQEDRGYDIQYF. The chain links TRBV6-6 to TRBJ2-4, with 9 nucleotides matching TRBD1. Germline V CDR1 and CDR2: MNHNY, SVGAGI (reference sequence). Trimming took 5 bases from V and 8 from J; bases not matched to a gene: 10. This CDR3 is built from 15 residues.

This clonotype has a count of ten or more. V gene TRBV7-3 combines with J gene TRBJ2-1; 7 nucleotides agree with TRBD2. The CDR3 length is 16 residues. After removal of 2 bases from V and 2 bases from J, the junction contained 6 bases not matched to a gene. CDR1 is SGHTA, CDR2 FQGTGA, per germline. CDR3 sequence (DNA): TGTGCCAGCAGCTTAGGGGGGGGTAGCACCTACAATGAGCAGTTCTTC. This gives the protein CASSLGGGSTYNEQFF.

This clonotype was detected many times. The chain is built from TRBV7-2 and TRBJ2-7, with TRBD1 as a possible D gene (6 bases). The germline CDR1 and CDR2 sequences are SGHTA and FQGNSA. This CDR3 is 14 amino acids long. V lost 3 bases to trimming and J lost 2 bases, with 11 bases between them. CDR3 sequence reads: CASSFGDITYEQYF. The CDR3 DNA reads TGTGCCAGCAGCTTTGGGGACATCACCTACGAGCAGTACTTC.

At least ten counts were recorded for this clonotype. The chain links TRBV2 to TRBJ2-1; no clear D. The CDR3 runs to 16 residues. V lost 0 bases and J lost 1, with 10 bases in between. In germline, CDR1 is SNHLY, CDR2 FYNNEI. The CDR3 sequence: CASSEADRVSYNEQFF. Written as DNA, the CDR3 is TGTGCCAGCAGTGAAGCGGATAGAGTATCCTACAATGAGCAGTTCTTC. The variable domain in full, with the rest retrieved from reference TRBV2 and TRBJ2-1, is EPEVTQTPSHQVTQMGQEVILRCVPISNHLYFYWYRQILGQKVEFLVSFYNNEISEKSEIFDDQFSVERPDGSNFTLKIRSTKLEDSAMYFCASSEADRVSYNEQFFGPGTRLTVL.

The table lists this clonotype with many counts. The chain combines TRBV11-2 with TRBJ1-1; D not resolved. The CDR3 consists of 13 residues. Per the germline V gene, CDR1 is SGHAT and CDR2 is FQNNGV. The V gene lost 5 bases and the J gene lost 8 bases, with 15 bases spanning the gap. The chain's CDR3 is CASSHHRNVEAFF. The CDR3 DNA is TGTGCCAGCAGCCACCACCGGAACGTCGAAGCTTTCTTT.